This T cell receptor beta chain was identified in a study of early T cells in non-severe SARS-CoV-2 infection. Background on the study: Sequenced bulk RNA came from whole blood that was unsorted, and chains were unpaired. Study-wide findings and caveats: Anti-spike CD8 specificities were favored by VDJdb matching, whose results missed private and CD4 specificities.

J gave up 3 bases and V 1 base, and 6 bases lay outside the gene matches. The CDR3 is made up of 15 amino acids. Germline loops: CDR1 SGHRS, CDR2 YFSETQ. Tagging with unique molecular identifiers was applied to individual cDNA molecules. TCRdb re-derived calls from the 5' RACE reads in MiXCR, one entry per CDR3 protein. Among 75,000 to 95,000 distinct CDR3 sequences listed, about 15% were seen once. This clonotype was seen a handful of times. Its antigen is undetermined. The chain combines TRBV5-1 with TRBJ2-7, with TRBD1 matching over 8 bases. The TCR was taken from an adult who was a healthcare worker with PCR-confirmed SARS-CoV-2 infection or an uninfected control (not recorded which). The sequencing here drew on whole blood, taken at baseline. DNA of the CDR3: TGCGCCAGCAGCTTGCGGACAGGGCCGAACTACGAGCAGTACTTC. Translating gives CASSLRTGPNYEQYF.